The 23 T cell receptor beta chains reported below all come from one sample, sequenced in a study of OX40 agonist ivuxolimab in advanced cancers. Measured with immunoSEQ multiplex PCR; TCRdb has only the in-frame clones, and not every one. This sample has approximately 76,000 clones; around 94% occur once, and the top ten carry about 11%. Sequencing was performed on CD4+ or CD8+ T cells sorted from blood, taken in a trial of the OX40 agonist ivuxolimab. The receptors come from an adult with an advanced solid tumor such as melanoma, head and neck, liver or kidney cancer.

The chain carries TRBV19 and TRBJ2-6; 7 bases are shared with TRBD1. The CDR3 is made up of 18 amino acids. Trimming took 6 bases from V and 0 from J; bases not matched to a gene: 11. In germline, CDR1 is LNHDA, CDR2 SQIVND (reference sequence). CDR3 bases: TGTGCCAGTAGACATTTCAGGGGGATCGACTCTGGGGCCAACGTCCTGACTTTC. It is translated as CASRHFRGIDSGANVLTF.

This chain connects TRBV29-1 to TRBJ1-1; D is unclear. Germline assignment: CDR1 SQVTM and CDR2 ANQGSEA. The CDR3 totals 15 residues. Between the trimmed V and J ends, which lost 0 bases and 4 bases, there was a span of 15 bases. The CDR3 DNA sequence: TGCAGCGTTGAAGACAGGCGCACCTTGGTCACTGAAGCTTTCTTT. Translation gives CSVEDRRTLVTEAFF. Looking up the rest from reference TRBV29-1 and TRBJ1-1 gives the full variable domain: SAVISQKPSRDICQRGTSLTIQCQVDSQVTMMFWYRQQPGQSLTLIATANQGSEATYESGFVIDKFPISRPNLTFSTLTVSNMSPEDSSIYLCSVEDRRTLVTEAFFGQGTRLTVV.

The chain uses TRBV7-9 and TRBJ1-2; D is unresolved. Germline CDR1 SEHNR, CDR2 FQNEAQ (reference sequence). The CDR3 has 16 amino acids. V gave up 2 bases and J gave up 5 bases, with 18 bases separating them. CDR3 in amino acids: CASSLISNHLPYGYTF. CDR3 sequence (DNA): TGTGCCAGCAGCTTAATATCGAATCATCTGCCTTATGGCTACACCTTC.

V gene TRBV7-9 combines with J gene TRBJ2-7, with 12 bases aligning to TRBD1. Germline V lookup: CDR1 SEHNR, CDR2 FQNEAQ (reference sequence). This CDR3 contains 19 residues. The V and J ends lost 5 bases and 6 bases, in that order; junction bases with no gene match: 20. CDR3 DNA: TGTGCCAGCAGCCCAAGGGGCGGGACAGGGGGCCTATACCTTTTCGAGCAGTACTTC. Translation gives CASSPRGGTGGLYLFEQYF.

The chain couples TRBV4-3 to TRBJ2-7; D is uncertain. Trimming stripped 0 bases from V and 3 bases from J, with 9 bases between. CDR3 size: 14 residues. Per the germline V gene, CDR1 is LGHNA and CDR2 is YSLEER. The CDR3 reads CASSQDREVYEQYF. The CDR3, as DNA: TGCGCCAGCAGCCAAGACCGAGAGGTCTACGAGCAGTACTTC.

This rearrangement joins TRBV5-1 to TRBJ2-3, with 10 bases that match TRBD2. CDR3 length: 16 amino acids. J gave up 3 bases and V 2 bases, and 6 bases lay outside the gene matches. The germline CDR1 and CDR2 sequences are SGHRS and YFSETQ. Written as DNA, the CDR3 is TGCGCCAGCAGCTTACGCCAACTAGCGGGAACAGATACGCAGTATTTT. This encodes CASSLRQLAGTDTQYF.

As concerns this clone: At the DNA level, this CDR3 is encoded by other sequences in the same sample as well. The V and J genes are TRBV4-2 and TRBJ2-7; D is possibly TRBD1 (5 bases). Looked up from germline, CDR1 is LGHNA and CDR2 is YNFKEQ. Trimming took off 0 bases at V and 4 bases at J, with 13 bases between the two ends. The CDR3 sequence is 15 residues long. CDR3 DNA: TGTGCCAGCAGCCAAGAGGGCCAGGGATCATACGAGCAGTACTTC. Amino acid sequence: CASSQEGQGSYEQYF.

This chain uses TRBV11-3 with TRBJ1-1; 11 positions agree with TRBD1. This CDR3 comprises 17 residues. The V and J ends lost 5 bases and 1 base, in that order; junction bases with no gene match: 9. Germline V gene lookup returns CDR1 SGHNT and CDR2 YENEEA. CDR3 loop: CASSPDRGLTANTEAFF. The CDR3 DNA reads TGTGCCAGCAGCCCGGACAGGGGGCTGACGGCGAACACTGAAGCTTTCTTT.

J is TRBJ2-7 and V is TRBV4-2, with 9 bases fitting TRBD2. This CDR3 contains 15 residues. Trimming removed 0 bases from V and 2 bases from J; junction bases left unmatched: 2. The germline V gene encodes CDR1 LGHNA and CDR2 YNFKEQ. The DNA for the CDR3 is TGTGCCAGCAGCCAAGAGACTAGCGGCGCCTACGAGCAGTACTTC. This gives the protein CASSQETSGAYEQYF.

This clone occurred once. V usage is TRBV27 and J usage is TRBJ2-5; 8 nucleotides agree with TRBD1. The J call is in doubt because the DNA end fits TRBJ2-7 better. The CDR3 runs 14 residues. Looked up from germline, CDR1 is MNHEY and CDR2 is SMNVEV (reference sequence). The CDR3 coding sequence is TGTGCCAGCAGGTTGGGGACAGGCCCGTACGAGCAGTACTTC. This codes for CASRLGTGPYEQYF.

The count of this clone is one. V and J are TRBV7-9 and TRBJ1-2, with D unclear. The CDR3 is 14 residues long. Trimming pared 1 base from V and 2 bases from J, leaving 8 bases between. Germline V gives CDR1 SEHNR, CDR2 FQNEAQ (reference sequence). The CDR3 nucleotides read TGTGCCAGCAGCTTAGAAGGTCGAAACTATGGCTACACCTTC. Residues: CASSLEGRNYGYTF.

The CDR3 bases are TGTGCCAGCTCACCCTCGGGGGGGTCTGGAAACACCATATATTTT. Its translation: CASSPSGGSGNTIYF. V usage is TRBV18 and J usage is TRBJ1-3; a possible D gene is TRBD1 (5 bases). Germline CDR1 KGHSH, CDR2 LQKENI. V was clipped by 3 bases and J by 1 base, with 10 bases between them. There are 15 residues in the CDR3.

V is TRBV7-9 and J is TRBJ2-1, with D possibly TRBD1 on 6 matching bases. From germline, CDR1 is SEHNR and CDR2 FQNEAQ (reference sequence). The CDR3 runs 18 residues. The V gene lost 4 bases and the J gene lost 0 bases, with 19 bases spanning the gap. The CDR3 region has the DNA TGTGCCAGCAGCTACCGGCCCGGACAGACTCCCTCCTACAATGAGCAGTTCTTC. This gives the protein CASSYRPGQTPSYNEQFF.

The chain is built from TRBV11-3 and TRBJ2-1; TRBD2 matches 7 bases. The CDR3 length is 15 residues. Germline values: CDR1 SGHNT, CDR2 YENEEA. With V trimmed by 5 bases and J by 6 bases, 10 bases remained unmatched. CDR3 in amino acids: CASSLGLAVANEQFF. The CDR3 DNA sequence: TGTGCCAGCAGCCTGGGGCTAGCGGTCGCCAATGAGCAGTTCTTC.

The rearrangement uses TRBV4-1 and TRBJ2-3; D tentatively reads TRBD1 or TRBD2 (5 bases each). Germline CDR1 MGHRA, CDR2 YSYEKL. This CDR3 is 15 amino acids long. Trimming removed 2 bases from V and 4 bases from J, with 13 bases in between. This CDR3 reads CASSQQVRGPDTQYF. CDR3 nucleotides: TGCGCCAGCAGCCAACAGGTGAGGGGCCCAGATACGCAGTATTTT.

This CDR3 is CASSLQGSGSNEQFF. CDR3 in DNA: TGCGCCAGCAGCTTGCAGGGCTCTGGATCCAATGAGCAGTTCTTC. The genes are TRBV5-1 and TRBJ2-1; possible D gene TRBD1, 5 bases. CDR1 SGHRS and CDR2 YFSETQ come from the germline V gene. V was pared by 1 base and J by 6 bases, with 14 bases between. The CDR3 loop spans 15 amino acids.

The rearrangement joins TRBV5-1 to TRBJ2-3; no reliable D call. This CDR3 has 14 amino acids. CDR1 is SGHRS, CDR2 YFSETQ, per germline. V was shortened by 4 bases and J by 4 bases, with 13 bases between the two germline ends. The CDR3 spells CASSTHFSADTQYF. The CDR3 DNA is TGCGCCAGCAGCACACATTTCTCGGCAGATACGCAGTATTTT.

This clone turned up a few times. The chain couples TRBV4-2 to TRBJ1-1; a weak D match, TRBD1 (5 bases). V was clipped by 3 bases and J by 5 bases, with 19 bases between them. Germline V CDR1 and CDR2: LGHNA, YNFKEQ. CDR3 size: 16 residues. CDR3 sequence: CASSQDPGSGATEAFF. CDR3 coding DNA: TGTGCCAGCAGCCAGGACCCCGGTAGTGGGGCGACTGAAGCTTTCTTT.

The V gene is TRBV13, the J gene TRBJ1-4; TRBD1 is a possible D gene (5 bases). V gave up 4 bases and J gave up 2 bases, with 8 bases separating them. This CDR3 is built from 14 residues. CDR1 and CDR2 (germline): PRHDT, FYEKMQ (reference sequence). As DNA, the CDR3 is TGTGCCAGCAGCTCGTGGGGGACTAATGAAAAACTGTTTTTT. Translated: CASSSWGTNEKLFF.

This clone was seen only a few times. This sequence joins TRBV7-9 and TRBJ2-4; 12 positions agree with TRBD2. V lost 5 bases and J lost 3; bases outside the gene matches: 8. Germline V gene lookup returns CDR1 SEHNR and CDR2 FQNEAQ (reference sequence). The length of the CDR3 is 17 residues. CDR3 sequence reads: CASSRRLAGEHKNIQYF. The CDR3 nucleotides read TGTGCCAGCAGCCGACGACTAGCGGGAGAGCACAAAAACATTCAGTACTTC.

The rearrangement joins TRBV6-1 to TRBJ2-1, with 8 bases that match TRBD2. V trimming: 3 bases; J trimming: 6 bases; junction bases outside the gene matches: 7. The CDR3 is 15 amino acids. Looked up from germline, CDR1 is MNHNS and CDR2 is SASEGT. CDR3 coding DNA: TGTGCCAGCAGTGAGGCTAGCGGGTGGGTCAATGAGCAGTTCTTC. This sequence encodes CASSEASGWVNEQFF.

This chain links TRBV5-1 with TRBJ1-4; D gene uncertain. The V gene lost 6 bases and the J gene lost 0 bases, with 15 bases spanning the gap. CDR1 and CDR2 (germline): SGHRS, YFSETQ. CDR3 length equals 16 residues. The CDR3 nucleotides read TGCGCCAGCACCGCGTGGGGTGAAACAACTAATGAAAAACTGTTTTTT. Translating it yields CASTAWGETTNEKLFF.

CDR3 DNA sequence: TGCGCCAGCAGCCAAGTCCGCCCGGGACAGGGGGCCTACGAGCAGTACTTC. Amino acids: CASSQVRPGQGAYEQYF. The rearrangement joins TRBV4-3 to TRBJ2-7; 11 bases fit TRBD1. The CDR3 is 17 amino acids. Germline V CDR1 and CDR2: LGHNA, YSLEER. V lost 1 base to trimming and J lost 2 bases; unmatched junction nucleotides: 7.